The 12 T cell receptor beta chains below all came from one sample that was sequenced in a study of molecular identifiers for immune sequencing clone quantification. TCRdb reprocessed the PCR reads with MiXCR, giving one entry per CDR3 protein. The sample has 600,000 to 650,000 distinct CDR3 sequences, about 20% seen once. Sequencing was performed on naive CD8+ T cells from blood, with Jurkat cell RNA spiked in. The subset denotes: FACS-sorted CD8+CD4-CCR7+CD45RA+ naive T cells. The receptors derive from a human donor in good health. Some libraries in this study had Jurkat cell RNA spiked in.

Regarding this clonotype: A much more abundant neighbour one base away suggests this may be a read error. The CDR3 sequence: CASSSPGTSTGNTICF. DNA for the CDR3: TGTGCCAGCAGCTCCCCCGGGACTTCGACTGGAAACACCATATGTTTT. The J gene is TRBJ1-3, the V gene TRBV7-9, with D perhaps matching TRBD1 (5 bases). Germline values: CDR1 SEHNR, CDR2 FQNEAQ (reference sequence). There are 16 residues in the CDR3.

This clonotype was recorded many times. This chain connects TRBV24-1 to TRBJ1-1; unclear D gene. The CDR3 contains 14 residues. Germline values: CDR1 KGHDR, CDR2 SFDVKD. V lost 3 bases and J lost 2, with 9 bases in between. The DNA for the CDR3 is TGTGCCACCAGTGATCAGGACCCCAACACTGAAGCTTTCTTT. Translation gives CATSDQDPNTEAFF.

A note on this clonotype: A single base separates this from a much larger clone, so it may be a read error. DNA for the CDR3: TGTGCCAGCAGTCCAAACGACAGGGGGACTGGAAACACCATATATTTT. It specifies CASSPNDRGTGNTIYF. V and J are TRBV27 and TRBJ1-3; TRBD1 matches 9 bases. V trimming: 5 bases; J trimming: 2 bases; junction bases outside the gene matches: 7. This CDR3 has 16 amino acids. Germline CDR1 reads MNHEY; CDR2 reads SMNVEV (reference sequence).

This clonotype was recorded at least ten times. V gene TRBV24-1 combines with J gene TRBJ2-1; no reliable D call. The CDR3 spans 14 residues. In germline, CDR1 is KGHDR, CDR2 SFDVKD. V dropped 0 bases and J dropped 7 bases, with 9 bases sitting between them. DNA for the CDR3: TGTGCCACCAGTGATTTGAATTCTGGGAATGAGCAGTTCTTC. Protein product: CATSDLNSGNEQFF.

The chain couples TRBV5-5 to TRBJ2-1; D unclear. CDR3 size: 14 residues. The V end lost 4 bases, the J end lost 9 bases, and 17 bases lay between the germline ends. The germline CDR1 and CDR2 sequences are SGHKS and YYEKEE (reference sequence). In DNA, the CDR3 is TGTGCCAGCAGCCCCCTCACATCGACGACTGAGCAGTTCTTC. Translating it yields CASSPLTSTTEQFF.

This clonotype was observed a handful of times. The chain uses TRBV11-2 and TRBJ1-1; TRBD1 might be the D (5 bases). There are 16 residues in the CDR3. The germline V gene encodes CDR1 SGHAT and CDR2 FQNNGV. The V end was cut by 5 bases, the J end by 6 bases, with 22 bases between. The CDR3 DNA reads TGTGCCAGCAGCCCTCGAGTAGGGGTGGATCCACCTGAAGCTTTCTTT. Translation gives CASSPRVGVDPPEAFF.

This clonotype was seen only a few times. This rearrangement joins TRBV6-5 to TRBJ2-7; 7 bases line up with TRBD1. Germline assignment: CDR1 MNHEY and CDR2 SVGAGI. V was clipped by 0 bases and J by 4 bases; unmatched bases: 9. The CDR3 extends over 16 amino acids. The CDR3 region has the DNA TGTGCCAGCAGTTACTCGACTGCAGGGGGTTCTTACGAGCAGTACTTC. It codes for CASSYSTAGGSYEQYF.

Concerning this clonotype: This could be a read error, since a much larger clone is one nucleotide away. The rearrangement uses TRBV10-3 and TRBJ2-7, with a weak D call TRBD1 (5 bases). Trimming removed 7 bases at V and 8 bases at J, with 15 bases between. CDR3 length: 12 amino acids. Germline loops: CDR1 ENHRY, CDR2 SYGVKD. CDR3: CAITDTTDKQYF. The CDR3 DNA reads TGTGCCATCACTGACACTACGGACAAGCAGTACTTC.

This clonotype was counted a few times. At one end the junction does not follow the germline gene, possibly because of a read error. V is TRBV28 and J is TRBJ2-7; 7 bases are a match to TRBD1. The CDR3 runs to 16 residues. Germline V gives CDR1 MDHEN, CDR2 SYDVKM. The CDR3 spells CASSSLRGPAEDELYF. The DNA of the CDR3 is TGTGCCAGCAGTTCGTTGAGGGGGCCGGCGGAGGACGAGCTGTACTTC.

This clonotype was observed many times. The chain uses TRBV4-3 and TRBJ1-2, with a possible D match to TRBD1 (5 bases). CDR1 LGHNA and CDR2 YSLEER come from the germline V gene. Trimming cost V 0 bases and J 3 bases, with 11 bases left between them. This CDR3 region has 15 residues. The CDR3 here is CASSQDRLTDYGYTF. The CDR3 DNA is TGCGCCAGCAGCCAAGATCGGTTGACAGACTATGGCTACACCTTC.

This clonotype was seen many times. This chain links TRBV30 with TRBJ2-3, with D uncertain. The CDR3 is made up of 12 amino acids. V was trimmed by 0 bases and J by 3 bases, leaving 4 bases between them. In germline, CDR1 is GTSNPN, CDR2 SVGIG (reference sequence). The CDR3 nucleotides read TGTGCCTGGAGTGTCGATACAGATACGCAGTATTTT. Translating it yields CAWSVDTDTQYF.

This clonotype was seen at least ten times. This rearrangement joins TRBV4-3 to TRBJ1-4, with D uncertain. Germline CDR1 LGHNA, CDR2 YSLEER. V was pared by 0 bases and J by 8 bases, with 16 bases between. This CDR3 region has 16 residues. The CDR3 loop reads CASSQDLSGRGEKLFF. CDR3 coding DNA: TGCGCCAGCAGCCAAGATCTGTCGGGCAGAGGAGAAAAACTGTTTTTT.